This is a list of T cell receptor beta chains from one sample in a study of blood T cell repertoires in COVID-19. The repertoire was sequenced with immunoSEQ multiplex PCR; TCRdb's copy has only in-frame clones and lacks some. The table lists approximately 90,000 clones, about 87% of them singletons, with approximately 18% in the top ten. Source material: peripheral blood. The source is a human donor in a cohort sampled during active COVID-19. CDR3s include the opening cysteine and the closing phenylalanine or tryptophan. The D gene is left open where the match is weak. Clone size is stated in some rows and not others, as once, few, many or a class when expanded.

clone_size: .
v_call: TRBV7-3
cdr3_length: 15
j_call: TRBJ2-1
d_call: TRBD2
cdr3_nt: TGTGCCAGCAGCTCCGGGGGGGACCGTTACAATGAGCAGTTCTTC
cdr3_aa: CASSSGGDRYNEQFF

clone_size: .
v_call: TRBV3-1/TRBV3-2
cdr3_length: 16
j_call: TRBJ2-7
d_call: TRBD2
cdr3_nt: TGTGCCAGCAGCCAGGAAAGGACTAGCGGCCCCTACGAGCAGTACTTC
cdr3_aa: CASSQERTSGPYEQYF

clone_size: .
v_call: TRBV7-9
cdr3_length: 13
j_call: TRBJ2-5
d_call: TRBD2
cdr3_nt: TGTGCCAGCAGCTGGAGCGGGAAAGAGACCCAGTACTTC
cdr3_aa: CASSWSGKETQYF

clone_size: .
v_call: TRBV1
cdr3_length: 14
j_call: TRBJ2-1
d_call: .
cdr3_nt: TGCACCAGCAGCCAAGATCAGACTTACAATGAGCAGTTCTTC
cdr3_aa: CTSSQDQTYNEQFF

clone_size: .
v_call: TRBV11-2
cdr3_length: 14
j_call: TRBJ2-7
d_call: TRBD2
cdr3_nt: TGTGCCAGCAGTCCAGGGAGGGGCCCCTACGAGCAGTACTTC
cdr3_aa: CASSPGRGPYEQYF

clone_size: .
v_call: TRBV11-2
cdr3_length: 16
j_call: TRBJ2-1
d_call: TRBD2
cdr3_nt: TGTGCCAGCAGCGTAACTAGCGGGGGGGCCTACAATGAGCAGTTCTTC
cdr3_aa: CASSVTSGGAYNEQFF

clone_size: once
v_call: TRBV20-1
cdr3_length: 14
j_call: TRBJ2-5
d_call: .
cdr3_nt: TGCAGTGCTAGTATGCCAGGCACCCCAGAGACCCAGTACTTC
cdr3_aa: CSASMPGTPETQYF

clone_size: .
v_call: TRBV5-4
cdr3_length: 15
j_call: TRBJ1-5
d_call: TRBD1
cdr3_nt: TGTGCCAGCAGCGCGTCCGGGACAGGGAATCAGCCCCAGCATTTT
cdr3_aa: CASSASGTGNQPQHF

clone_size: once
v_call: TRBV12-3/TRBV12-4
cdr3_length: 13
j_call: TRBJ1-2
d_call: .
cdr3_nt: TGTGCCAGCAACGCACAGGGTTTTAGCGGCTACACCTTC
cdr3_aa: CASNAQGFSGYTF

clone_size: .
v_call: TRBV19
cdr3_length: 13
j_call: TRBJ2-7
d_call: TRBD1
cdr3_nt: TGTGCCAGTATGGGGATGACAGGGGGCGTGCAGTACTTC
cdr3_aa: CASMGMTGGVQYF

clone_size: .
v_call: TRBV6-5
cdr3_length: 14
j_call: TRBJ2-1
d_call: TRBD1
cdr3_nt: TGTGCCAGCAGAGGGGACAGGGGGTACAATGAGCAGTTCTTC
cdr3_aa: CASRGDRGYNEQFF

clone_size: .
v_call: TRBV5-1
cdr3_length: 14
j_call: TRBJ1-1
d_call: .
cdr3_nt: TGCGCCAGCAGCTTGGAGGGGGTGAGGACTGAAGCTTTCTTT
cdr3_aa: CASSLEGVRTEAFF

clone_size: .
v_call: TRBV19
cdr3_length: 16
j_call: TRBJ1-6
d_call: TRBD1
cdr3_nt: TGTGCCAGTAGTATAGGACAGGGATACCGAAATTCACCCCTCCACTTT
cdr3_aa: CASSIGQGYRNSPLHF

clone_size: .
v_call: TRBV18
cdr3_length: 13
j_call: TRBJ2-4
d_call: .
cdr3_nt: TGTGCCAGCTCGCCCAGCAGCGGATACATTCAGTACTTC
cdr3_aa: CASSPSSGYIQYF

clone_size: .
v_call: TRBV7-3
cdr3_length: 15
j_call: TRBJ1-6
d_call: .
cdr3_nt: TGTGCCAGCAGCTTAACGGGGAGCCTTGGATCACCCCTCCACTTT
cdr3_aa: CASSLTGSLGSPLHF

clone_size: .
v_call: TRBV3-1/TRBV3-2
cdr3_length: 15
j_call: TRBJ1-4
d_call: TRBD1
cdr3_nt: TGTGCCAGCAGCACAACCGGGACAGGGGACGAAAAACTGTTTTTT
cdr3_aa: CASSTTGTGDEKLFF

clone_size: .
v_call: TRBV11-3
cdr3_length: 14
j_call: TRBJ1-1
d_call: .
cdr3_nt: TGTGCCAGCAGCTCCCGCGGTACGAACACTGAAGCTTTCTTT
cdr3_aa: CASSSRGTNTEAFF

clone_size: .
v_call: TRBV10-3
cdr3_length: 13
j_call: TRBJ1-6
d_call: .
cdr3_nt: TGTGCCATCAGGAGGACTGTAGATTCACCCCTCCACTTT
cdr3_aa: CAIRRTVDSPLHF

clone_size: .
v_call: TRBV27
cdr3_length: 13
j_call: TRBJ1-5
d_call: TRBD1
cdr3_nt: TGTGCCAGCAGTTGGGACAGTAATCAGCCCCAGCATTTT
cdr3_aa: CASSWDSNQPQHF

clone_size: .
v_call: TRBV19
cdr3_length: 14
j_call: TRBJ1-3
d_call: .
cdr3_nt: TGTGCCAGTAGTATGGCGGGGACTGGAAACACCATATATTTT
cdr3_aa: CASSMAGTGNTIYF

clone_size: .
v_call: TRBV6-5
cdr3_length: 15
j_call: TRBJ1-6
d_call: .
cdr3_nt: TGTGCCAGCAGTTACTCCCCCGGGACTCTGCCACCCCTCCACTTT
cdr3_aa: CASSYSPGTLPPLHF

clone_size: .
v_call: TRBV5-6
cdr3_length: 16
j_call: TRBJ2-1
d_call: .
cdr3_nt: TGTGCCAGCAGCCCACTGGGGGGGGGCCCCAGAAATGAGCAGTTCTTC
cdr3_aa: CASSPLGGGPRNEQFF

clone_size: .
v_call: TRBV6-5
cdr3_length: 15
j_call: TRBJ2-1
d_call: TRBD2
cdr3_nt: TGTGCCAGCAGTCGGGAGGCTAAAACCTACAATGAGCAGTTCTTC
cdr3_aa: CASSREAKTYNEQFF

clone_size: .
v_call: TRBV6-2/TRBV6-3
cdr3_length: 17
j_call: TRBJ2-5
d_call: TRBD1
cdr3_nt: TGTGCCAGCAGTTATGTCCGGACAGGGCGTTTCGAAGAGACCCAGTACTTC
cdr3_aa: CASSYVRTGRFEETQYF

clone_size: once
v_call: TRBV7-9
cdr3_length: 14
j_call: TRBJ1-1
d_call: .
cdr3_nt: TGTGCCAGCAGCTCAACAGGCCCCGCCACTGAAGCTTTCTTT
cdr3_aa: CASSSTGPATEAFF

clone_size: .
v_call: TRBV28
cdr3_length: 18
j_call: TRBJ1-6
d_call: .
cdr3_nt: TGTGCCAGCACTCTCGCGGTGCGGGGGGCGAGTTTCAGTTCACCCCTCCACTTT
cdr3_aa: CASTLAVRGASFSSPLHF

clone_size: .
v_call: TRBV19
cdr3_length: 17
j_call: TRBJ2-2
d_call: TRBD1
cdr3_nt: TGTGCCAGTAGTGACACCGGGACAGGGGGCGAGGACGGGGAGCTGTTTTTT
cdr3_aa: CASSDTGTGGEDGELFF

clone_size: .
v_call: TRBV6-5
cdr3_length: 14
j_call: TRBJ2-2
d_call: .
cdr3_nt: TGTGCCAGCCGGAGGACAGCAAACACCGGGGAGCTGTTTTTT
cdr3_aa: CASRRTANTGELFF

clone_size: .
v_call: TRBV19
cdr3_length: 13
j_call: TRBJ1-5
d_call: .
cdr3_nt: TGTGCCAGTACAGGGGTCCCCCCTCAGCCCCAGCATTTT
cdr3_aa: CASTGVPPQPQHF

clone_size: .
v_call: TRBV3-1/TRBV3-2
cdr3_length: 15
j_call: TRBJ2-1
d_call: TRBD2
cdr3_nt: TGTGCCAGCAGCCCCGGGACTAGCGGCTCCAATGAGCAGTTCTTC
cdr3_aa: CASSPGTSGSNEQFF

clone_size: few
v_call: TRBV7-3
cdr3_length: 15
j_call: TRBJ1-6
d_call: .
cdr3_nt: TGTGCCAGCAGCAGCGGGGGGTCCTCTAATTCACCCCTCCACTTT
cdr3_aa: CASSSGGSSNSPLHF

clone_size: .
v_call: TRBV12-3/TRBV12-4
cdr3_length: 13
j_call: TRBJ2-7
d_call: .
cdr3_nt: TGTGCCAGCAGCCTAGGTAGGGGGTACGAGCAGTACTTC
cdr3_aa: CASSLGRGYEQYF

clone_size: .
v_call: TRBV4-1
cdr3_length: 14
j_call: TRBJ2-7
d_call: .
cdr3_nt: TGCGCCAGCAGCCCGCTTTTTCGGGACTACGAGCAGTACTTC
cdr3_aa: CASSPLFRDYEQYF

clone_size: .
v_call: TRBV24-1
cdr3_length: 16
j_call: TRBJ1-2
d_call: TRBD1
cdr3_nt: TGTGCCACCAGTGATTCCACCACAGGGGGCATCTATGGCTACACCTTC
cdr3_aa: CATSDSTTGGIYGYTF

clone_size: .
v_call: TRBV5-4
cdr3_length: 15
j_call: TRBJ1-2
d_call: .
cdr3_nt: TGTGCCAGCAGCCCCGGGCAGGGCCCTAACTATGGCTACACCTTC
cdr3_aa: CASSPGQGPNYGYTF

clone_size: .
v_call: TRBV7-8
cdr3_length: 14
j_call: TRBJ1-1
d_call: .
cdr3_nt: TGTGCCAGCAGCAACTCCAACCAGGGCGCTGAAGCTTTCTTT
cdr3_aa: CASSNSNQGAEAFF

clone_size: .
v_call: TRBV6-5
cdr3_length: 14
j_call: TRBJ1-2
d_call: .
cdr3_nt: TGTGCCAGCAGGCCCGTTTACACCAACTATGGCTACACCTTC
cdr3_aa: CASRPVYTNYGYTF